These 24 T cell receptor beta chains were sequenced from one sample in a study of identical twins (TCRdb year 2016). The library came from 5' RACE. TCRdb records Illumina HiSeq 2000 as the sequencer. Starting from the raw public reads, TCRdb applied fastp trimming at Q25, assembled clones with MiXCR and retained in-frame beta chains. For every CDR3 protein sequence, its rows merge into one entry that carries the most common genes and DNA. The sample table contains nearly 250,000 distinct CDR3 sequences; only one count was recorded for roughly 7% of them. The top ten clones comprise roughly 3.4% of the sample. A further study also used this sample, focusing on yellow fever vaccine responses in identical twins.

Input material: memory (CD45RO+) T cells sorted from blood. Explained via the paper, the cell subset or site label denotes: CD45RO+ enriched T cells. The source of these receptors is a young woman in good health.

This clonotype was found many times. The gene calls are TRBV12-3 or TRBV12-4 and TRBJ2-7; TRBD2 aligns across 13 bases. The CDR3 has 16 amino acids. Trimming at V came to 6 bases and at J to 6 bases, leaving 11 bases not matched to a gene. The CDR3 loop reads CASSPGLAGVIAEQYF. In DNA, the CDR3 is TGTGCCAGCAGCCCTGGACTAGCGGGAGTTATAGCCGAGCAGTACTTC.

The sample holds many counts of this clonotype. CDR3 sequence (DNA): TGTGCCAGCAGTTACGGGGCCCCCATTACCTATGGCTACACCTTC. Protein sequence: CASSYGAPITYGYTF. This chain connects TRBV6-5 to TRBJ1-2, with D perhaps TRBD1 (5 bases). Germline V gene data show CDR1 as MNHEY and CDR2 as SVGAGI. The CDR3 contains 15 residues. The V and J ends lost 2 bases and 4 bases respectively, with 14 bases between them.

The chain has TRBV15 and TRBJ2-7; no definite D call. Per the germline V gene, CDR1 is LNHNV and CDR2 is YYDKDF (reference sequence). CDR3 length: 14 amino acids. Trimming pared 0 bases from V and 4 bases from J, leaving 10 bases between. The CDR3 region is CATSRDLNVYEQYF. The CDR3 bases are TGTGCCACCAGCAGAGACCTTAACGTATACGAGCAGTACTTC.

This clonotype was observed many times. V is TRBV20-1 and J is TRBJ1-5; D is undetermined. CDR1 is DFQATT and CDR2 is SNEGSKA in the germline V gene (reference sequence). The CDR3 extends over 15 amino acids. Trimming left V 1 base short and J 0 bases short, with 10 bases between. CDR3 in DNA: TGCAGTGCTAGAGTCCGAATGGATAGCAATCAGCCCCAGCATTTT. This translates into CSARVRMDSNQPQHF.

The gene calls are TRBV20-1 and TRBJ1-6, with D uncertain. The germline V gene has CDR1 DFQATT and CDR2 SNEGSKA (reference sequence). This CDR3 has 13 residues. V dropped 2 bases and J dropped 7 bases, with 9 bases sitting between them. CDR3: CSARRTGNSPLHF. For the CDR3, the DNA is TGCAGTGCTAGACGGACTGGCAATTCACCCCTCCACTTT.

This clonotype has ten or more counts. The rearrangement links TRBV7-2 to TRBJ2-7; D is undetermined. CDR1 and CDR2 (germline): SGHTA, FQGNSA. This CDR3 comprises 13 residues. Trimming pared 1 base from V and 6 bases from J, leaving 10 bases between. CDR3 residues: CASSLGLQSEQYV. CDR3 sequence (DNA): TGTGCCAGCAGCTTAGGCCTACAGAGCGAGCAGTACGTC.

This clonotype showed up many times. The rearrangement joins TRBV29-1 to TRBJ2-1; 16 bases are a match to TRBD2. This CDR3 region has 16 residues. Germline V gene sequence: CDR1 SQVTM, CDR2 ANQGSEA. With V trimmed by 4 bases and J by 5 bases, 5 bases remained unmatched. CDR3 in amino acids: CSVGGLAGGQDNEQFF. The CDR3 nucleotides read TGCAGCGTTGGGGGACTAGCGGGAGGGCAGGACAATGAGCAGTTCTTC.

This clonotype has more than one count but fewer than ten. CDR3 sequence: CASSQEDRVRSPLHF. CDR3 bases: TGTGCCAGCAGCCAAGAGGACAGGGTTCGGTCACCCCTCCACTTT. The gene calls are TRBV3-1 and TRBJ1-6; 8 bases agree with TRBD1. J lost 10 bases, V lost 0 bases, and 5 bases had no gene match. CDR1 and CDR2 from the germline V gene are LGHDT and YNNKEL (reference sequence). The CDR3 runs to 15 residues.

The sample holds a few counts of this clonotype. The chain links TRBV27 to TRBJ2-7, with 10 nucleotides matching TRBD2. CDR3 length: 15 residues. In germline, CDR1 is MNHEY, CDR2 SMNVEV (reference sequence). Germline trimming cut 3 bases from V and 4 bases from J; bases unmatched to any gene: 6. In DNA, the CDR3 is TGTGCCAGCAGTTTGGTGGGACTAGCGAGTTACGAGCAGTACTTC. Residues: CASSLVGLASYEQYF.

This clonotype came up many times. The chain joins TRBV29-1 to TRBJ1-4, with D hard to call. The CDR3 consists of 12 residues. V was clipped by 6 bases and J by 4 bases, with 9 bases between them. Germline V gene lookup returns CDR1 SQVTM and CDR2 ANQGSEA. The CDR3 sequence is CSVRTDNEKLFF. The DNA for the CDR3 is TGCAGCGTCAGGACGGATAATGAAAAACTGTTTTTT.

This clonotype was counted only a few times. The J gene is TRBJ1-1, the V gene TRBV20-1; D not certain. Germline V CDR1 and CDR2: DFQATT, SNEGSKA (reference sequence). Deletions cut 5 bases from V and 11 bases from J, with 9 bases between. CDR3 length equals 9 residues. In DNA form, the CDR3 reads TGCAGTGCTGGCTTTAATGCTTTCTTT. Protein product: CSAGFNAFF.

This chain joins TRBV10-3 and TRBJ2-7, with D possibly being TRBD2 (6 bases). Per the germline V gene, CDR1 is ENHRY and CDR2 is SYGVKD. The CDR3 consists of 14 residues. Trimming shortened V by 10 bases and J by 0 bases, and 16 bases separated the two germline ends. The CDR3 spells CASRSGLSSYEQYF. CDR3 coding DNA: TGTGCCAGCAGATCGGGACTTAGCTCCTACGAGCAGTACTTC.

V is TRBV7-2 and J is TRBJ2-1; D unresolved. The CDR3 extends over 15 amino acids. Trimming left V 0 bases short and J 4 bases short, with 10 bases between. The germline CDR1 and CDR2 sequences are SGHTA and FQGNSA. The CDR3 loop is CASSLAVVTYNEQFF. The CDR3 DNA reads TGTGCCAGCAGCTTAGCGGTCGTGACGTACAATGAGCAGTTCTTC. Drawing the rest from reference TRBV7-2 and TRBJ2-1, the complete variable domain is GAGVSQSPSNKVTEKGKDVELRCDPISGHTALYWYRQSLGQGLEFLIYFQGNSAPDKSGLPSDRFSAERTGGSVSTLTIQRTQQEDSAVYLCASSLAVVTYNEQFFGPGTRLTVL.

CDR3 sequence: CSARGQGTYNEQFF. The DNA for the CDR3 is TGCAGTGCTAGGGGACAGGGAACCTACAATGAGCAGTTCTTC. The J gene is TRBJ2-1, the V gene TRBV20-1; the match to TRBD1 covers 9 bases. This CDR3 region has 14 residues. CDR1 DFQATT and CDR2 SNEGSKA come from the germline V gene (reference sequence). J was trimmed by 2 bases and V by 3 bases; bases with no gene match: 2.

This clonotype was detected ten times or more. This chain links TRBV7-2 with TRBJ2-2; D unresolved. Trimming left V 5 bases short and J 4 bases short, with 11 bases between. This CDR3 is built from 14 residues. Germline CDR1 and CDR2: SGHTA and FQGNSA. The DNA for the CDR3 is TGTGCCAGCAGCCGTGACTGGAGCACCGGGGAGCTGTTTTTT. Protein sequence: CASSRDWSTGELFF.

V gene TRBV9 combines with J gene TRBJ2-1, with a possible D match to TRBD2 (6 bases). The germline V and J ends were trimmed by 3 bases and 4 bases, with 14 bases remaining between them. CDR1 is SGDLS, CDR2 YYNGEE, per germline. There are 15 residues in the CDR3. The CDR3 reads CASSAGLGGYNEQFF. The CDR3 DNA reads TGTGCCAGCAGCGCCGGACTTGGAGGGTACAATGAGCAGTTCTTC.

In its sample, this clonotype was seen many times. The rearrangement uses TRBV29-1 and TRBJ1-4; the match to TRBD1 covers 7 bases. Germline trimming cut 6 bases from V and 3 bases from J; bases unmatched to any gene: 10. The CDR3 spans 15 residues. Per germline, CDR1 SQVTM and CDR2 ANQGSEA. In nucleotides, the CDR3 is TGCAGCGTCTCTACCAGGGGGTATGCTAATGAAAAACTGTTTTTT. Protein sequence: CSVSTRGYANEKLFF.

A few counts support this clonotype. CDR3 DNA: TGCAGCGTGGCCCCAGCTATCACTGAGACCCAGTACTTC. Translation gives CSVAPAITETQYF. The chain couples TRBV29-1 to TRBJ2-5; no firm D call. Germline lookup yields CDR1 SQVTM and CDR2 ANQGSEA. The V gene lost 6 bases and the J gene lost 5 bases, with 16 bases spanning the gap. The CDR3 consists of 13 residues.

The rearrangement uses TRBV6-5 and TRBJ2-3; D is ambiguous. Germline CDR1 reads MNHEY; CDR2 reads SVGAGI. Between the trimmed V and J ends, which lost 2 bases and 8 bases, there was a span of 5 bases. CDR3 length: 11 residues. CDR3 loop: CASSYHGTQYF. For the CDR3, the DNA is TGTGCCAGCAGTTACCACGGTACGCAGTATTTT.

This clonotype has ten or more counts. The chain has TRBV3-1 and TRBJ1-2; TRBD1 matches 10 bases. The CDR3 totals 13 residues. The ends lost 4 bases at V and 7 bases at J; junction bases unmatched: 3. Germline assignment: CDR1 LGHDT and CDR2 YNNKEL (reference sequence). CDR3 DNA: TGTGCCAGCAGCCTGAGGGACAGGGGTGGCTACACCTTC. Its translation is CASSLRDRGGYTF.

This clonotype was observed once. The gene calls are TRBV4-1 and TRBJ2-5, with D tentatively TRBD1 (5 bases). The CDR3 consists of 14 residues. Germline CDR1 MGHRA, CDR2 YSYEKL. V was clipped by 2 bases and J by 7 bases, with 14 bases between them. The CDR3 region is CASSQSTGLGTQYF. In DNA, the CDR3 is TGCGCCAGCAGCCAATCAACAGGATTGGGGACCCAGTACTTC.

A few counts support this clonotype. The V gene is TRBV19, the J gene TRBJ1-5, with TRBD1 matching over 7 bases. Germline CDR1 and CDR2: LNHDA and SQIVND (reference sequence). The V gene end was trimmed by 5 bases and the J gene end by 3 bases; junction bases not matched to a gene: 7. The CDR3 is 15 residues long. The CDR3 region has the DNA TGTGCCAGTAGTCCTCAGGGACAGTACAATCAGCCCCAGCATTTT. As protein: CASSPQGQYNQPQHF.

This clonotype occurred a few times. The chain carries TRBV7-9 and TRBJ2-1, with 14 bases fitting TRBD2. The CDR3 has 15 residues. Germline V gene sequence: CDR1 SEHNR, CDR2 FQNEAQ (reference sequence). V dropped 5 bases and J dropped 5; count of bases not matched to a gene: 2. CDR3: CASSLGLAGDNEQFF. CDR3 nucleotide sequence: TGTGCCAGCAGCCTGGGACTAGCGGGGGACAATGAGCAGTTCTTC.

This clonotype was seen a few times. This chain uses TRBV28 with TRBJ1-2; 8 positions agree with TRBD1. V lost 3 bases, J lost 7 bases, and 4 bases stayed unmatched. Germline CDR1 MDHEN, CDR2 SYDVKM. This CDR3 region has 13 residues. The CDR3 loop is CASSFQGAGGYTF. DNA for the CDR3: TGTGCCAGCAGTTTTCAGGGGGCTGGTGGCTACACCTTC.